Each of the 21 T cell receptor beta chains below was sequenced from the same sample in a study of T cells in severe cutaneous drug reactions (dated by TCRdb to between 2017 and 2020). The sequencing machine was an Illumina MiSeq. Library preparation used the iRepertoire multiplex PCR system with TCR subtype-specific primers for both bulk and single-cell sequencing. TCRdb reprocessed the sequencing reads and holds a single record per CDR3 protein sequence, with no DNA. The sample's clone listing holds tens of thousands of distinct CDR3 sequences. The ten top clones hold about 7.8% of the sample. Sequenced donors were patients with carbamazepine-induced Stevens-Johnson syndrome or toxic epidermal necrolysis (CBZ-SJS/TEN). Sequencing was performed on PBMCs. Receptors originate from a human donor with toxic epidermal necrolysis, a severe cutaneous drug reaction.

CDR3 region: CASSLTGGNTEAFF. This rearrangement joins TRBV12-3 or TRBV12-4 to TRBJ1-1; no DNA is available, so the TRBD1 call from TCRdb remains unchecked. The CDR3 length is 14 residues.

This sequence joins TRBV20-1 and TRBJ2-7; there is no DNA to check the TCRdb D call of TRBD2. This CDR3 has 14 residues. The germline V gene has CDR1 DFQATT and CDR2 SNEGSKA (reference sequence). CDR3 amino acids: CSADIGTTIYEQYF.

The chain joins TRBV9 to TRBJ1-2; TCRdb's D gene call, TRBD1, goes unchecked for lack of DNA. The CDR3 spans 14 residues. Germline lookup yields CDR1 SGDLS and CDR2 YYNGEE. CDR3: CASSATRQGGGYTF. Drawing the rest from reference TRBV9 and TRBJ1-2, the complete variable domain is DSGVTQTPKHLITATGQRVTLRCSPRSGDLSVYWYQQSLDQGLQFLIQYYNGEERAKGNILERFSAQQFPDLHSELNLSSLELGDSALYFCASSATRQGGGYTFGSGTRLTVV.

The chain combines TRBV12-3 or TRBV12-4 with TRBJ1-1; lacking DNA, the TRBD1 call made by TCRdb goes unchecked. The CDR3 consists of 13 residues. The CDR3 loop reads CASSTTVATEAFF.

The V and J genes are TRBV19 and TRBJ1-5. The CDR3 runs 15 residues. Germline CDR1 is LNHDA and CDR2 is SQIVND (reference sequence). CDR3 residues: CASSMRRRPNQPQHF.

The V gene is TRBV29-1, the J gene TRBJ2-1; there is no DNA to check the TCRdb D call of TRBD2. Germline CDR1 reads SQVTM; CDR2 reads ANQGSEA. This CDR3 comprises 14 residues. The CDR3 sequence: CSVVLAGPYNEQFF.

V gene TRBV6-6 combines with J gene TRBJ2-3. CDR3 size: 14 residues. Germline values: CDR1 MNHNY, CDR2 SVGAGI (reference sequence). This CDR3 reads CASSLDLGRDTQYF.

The chain links TRBV6-2 or TRBV6-3 to TRBJ2-3. The CDR3 runs to 14 residues. Germline assignment: CDR1 MNHEY and CDR2 SVGEGT. CDR3 sequence: CASSYATVTDTQYF.

The chain has TRBV4-3 and TRBJ2-7; the D call from TCRdb, TRBD2, cannot be confirmed without DNA. This CDR3 is 18 amino acids long. Germline lookup yields CDR1 LGHNA and CDR2 YSLEER. The CDR3 loop is CASSQRLSGPNLSYEQYF.

The chain links TRBV6-5 to TRBJ2-3; TCRdb's D gene call, TRBD1, goes unchecked for lack of DNA. Germline assignment: CDR1 MNHEY and CDR2 SVGAGI. The CDR3 extends over 13 amino acids. The CDR3: CASGRRGTDTQYF.

The rearrangement links TRBV28 to TRBJ2-7; TCRdb's D gene call, TRBD1, goes unchecked for lack of DNA. CDR3 length: 17 residues. Germline CDR1 and CDR2: MDHEN and SYDVKM. The CDR3 loop reads CASSPRTNREIAREQYF.

The rearrangement links TRBV14 to TRBJ1-1. CDR1 is SGHDN, CDR2 FVKESK, per germline. The CDR3 has 13 amino acids. The chain's CDR3 is CASSQETFTEAFF. The variable domain in full, completed from reference TRBV14 and TRBJ1-1, reads EAGVTQFPSHSVIEKGQTVTLRCDPISGHDNLYWYRRVMGKEIKFLLHFVKESKQDESGMPNNRFLAERTGGTYSTLKVQPAELEDSGVYFCASSQETFTEAFFGQGTRLTVV.

This rearrangement joins TRBV30 to TRBJ2-7. This CDR3 has 12 residues. The V gene's germline CDR1 is GTSNPN and CDR2 SVGIG (reference sequence). The CDR3 sequence: CAWSVVPYEQYF.

The chain has TRBV20-1 and TRBJ2-1; absent DNA, TCRdb's TRBD1 call cannot be checked. This CDR3 spans 14 amino acids. Germline CDR1 and CDR2: DFQATT and SNEGSKA (reference sequence). The CDR3 here is CSAPGLATYNEQFF.

V gene TRBV7-9 combines with J gene TRBJ1-2. Germline V gives CDR1 SEHNR, CDR2 FQNEAQ (reference sequence). The CDR3 is 13 residues long. This CDR3 reads CASKEGGSYGYTF.

This chain uses TRBV4-1 with TRBJ1-2; TCRdb proposes TRBD1, but this gene call is untestable without DNA. The length of the CDR3 is 15 residues. Germline V CDR1 and CDR2: MGHRA, YSYEKL. CDR3 sequence reads: CASSLSPGQNYGYTF.

V and J are TRBV6-1 and TRBJ2-7; absent DNA, TCRdb's TRBD1 call cannot be checked. Germline V CDR1 and CDR2: MNHNS, SASEGT. This CDR3 is built from 14 residues. The CDR3: CASSEGGQTYEQYF.

V and J are TRBV20-1 and TRBJ1-5. CDR1 DFQATT and CDR2 SNEGSKA come from the germline V gene (reference sequence). The CDR3 has 13 residues. The CDR3 sequence: CSARGDQHQPQHF.

This clonotype is labeled medium-sized based on frequency. The chain links TRBV2 to TRBJ2-1; TCRdb names TRBD2, which stays unverified in the absence of DNA. CDR1 is SNHLY and CDR2 is FYNNEI in the germline V gene. There are 13 residues in the CDR3. The CDR3 region is CASIGTSYNEQFF.

The chain joins TRBV20-1 to TRBJ2-6; the TRBD1 assignment by TCRdb is unverifiable without DNA. CDR1 and CDR2 (germline): DFQATT, SNEGSKA (reference sequence). The length of the CDR3 is 18 residues. The CDR3 reads CSARPGAGGLPGANVLTF.

The CDR3 reads CASRSSPTPYNEQFF. The genes are TRBV12-3 or TRBV12-4 and TRBJ2-1; TCRdb's D call of TRBD2 is untestable without DNA. CDR3 length equals 15 residues.